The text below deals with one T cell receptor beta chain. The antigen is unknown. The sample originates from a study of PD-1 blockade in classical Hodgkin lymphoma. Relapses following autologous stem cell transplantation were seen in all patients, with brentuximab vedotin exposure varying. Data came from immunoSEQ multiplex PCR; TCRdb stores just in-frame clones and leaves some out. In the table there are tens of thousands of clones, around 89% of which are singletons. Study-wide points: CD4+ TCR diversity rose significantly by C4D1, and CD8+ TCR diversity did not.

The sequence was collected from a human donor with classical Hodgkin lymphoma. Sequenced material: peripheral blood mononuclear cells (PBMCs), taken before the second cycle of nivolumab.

CDR3 in amino acids: CASSVDLGAINSPLHF. In DNA, the CDR3 is TGTGCCAGCAGTGTCGACTTGGGGGCAATTAATTCACCCCTCCACTTT. The V gene is TRBV6-1, the J gene TRBJ1-6; a possible D gene is TRBD1 (6 bases). Germline V gives CDR1 MNHNS, CDR2 SASEGT. Trimming removed 4 bases at V and 6 bases at J, with 16 bases between. The CDR3 has 16 amino acids.